Here is one T cell receptor beta chain with its context. A junction end diverges from the germline sequence, so it may reflect a read error. TCRdb's table, derived via immunoSEQ multiplex PCR, lists solely in-frame clones and lacks some. Of around 130,000 clones in the sample, about 75% are singletons; the top ten hold roughly a fifth. The data originate from a study of blood T cell repertoires in COVID-19. Across the study: COVID-19 samples collected from the United States, Italy and Spain covered acute and convalescent phases.

The CDR3 extends over 16 amino acids. CDR1 SGHAT and CDR2 FQNNGV come from the germline V gene. The rearrangement joins TRBV11-2 to TRBJ2-1; 11 bases map to TRBD2. Sequencing was performed on peripheral blood. This receptor was identified in a man older than 75 with acute or convalescent COVID-19. This chain's CDR3 is CASSSRTSGFYNERFF. The CDR3 DNA follows: TGTGCCAGCAGCTCACGGACTAGCGGGTTCTACAATGAGCGGTTCTTC.